A single sample is the source of the 19 T cell receptor beta chains below, sequenced in a study of CD8 T cells in Susac syndrome. The RNA, roughly 0.5 to 1 ug, was put through reverse transcription using random hexamers. From the immunoSEQ multiplex PCR reads, TCRdb called clonotypes with MiXCR, one entry per CDR3 protein. The top ten hold over 0.12% of the sample, which has 180,000 or so distinct CDR3 sequences, approximately 96% seen once. Sequenced: CD4+ T cells from PBMCs. Source of these receptors: a human donor in good health.

This clonotype turned up a few times. This chain connects TRBV7-2 to TRBJ2-1; D might be TRBD2 (5 bases). The germline CDR1 and CDR2 sequences are SGHTA and FQGNSA. Trimming took off 1 base at V and 6 bases at J, with 16 bases between the two ends. CDR3 length equals 16 residues. The CDR3 is CASSLVSGLALNEQFF. As DNA, the CDR3 is TGTGCCAGCAGCTTAGTGTCAGGACTCGCGCTCAATGAGCAGTTCTTC.

This rearrangement joins TRBV29-1 to TRBJ2-7; 11 bases fit TRBD2. This CDR3 has 15 residues. Germline V gene data show CDR1 as SQVTM and CDR2 as ANQGSEA. Trimming took 6 bases from V and 1 from J; bases not matched to a gene: 8. This CDR3 is CSVLKLAGVSYEQYF. Here the CDR3 DNA reads TGCAGCGTGCTAAAACTAGCGGGGGTTTCCTACGAGCAGTACTTC.

The chain employs TRBV5-1 and TRBJ1-2; D remains unclear. Between the trimmed V and J ends, which lost 0 bases and 4 bases, there was a span of 10 bases. The CDR3 sequence is 14 residues long. Germline V gene data show CDR1 as SGHRS and CDR2 as YFSETQ. In DNA form, the CDR3 reads TGCGCCAGCAGCTTGGGCGAGTCGCTCTATGGCTACACCTTC. It codes for CASSLGESLYGYTF.

This chain links TRBV5-1 with TRBJ2-3, with D perhaps TRBD1 or TRBD2 (6 bases each). Trimming stripped 1 base from V and 1 base from J, with 13 bases between. CDR3 length: 16 residues. The germline V gene has CDR1 SGHRS and CDR2 YFSETQ. Here the CDR3 DNA reads TGCGCCAGCAGCTTGCAACGGGGGCCGGGCACAGATACGCAGTATTTT. This gives the protein CASSLQRGPGTDTQYF.

This chain uses TRBV6-2 or TRBV6-3 with TRBJ2-1, with 7 bases fitting TRBD1. This CDR3 comprises 15 residues. Germline V gene lookup returns CDR1 MNHEY and CDR2 SVGEGT. Trimming removed 2 bases from V and 12 bases from J; junction bases left unmatched: 13. Written as DNA, the CDR3 is TGTGCCAGCAGTTACAGGGGGCCACGAGGCAAGGGGCAGTTCTTC. The encoded protein is CASSYRGPRGKGQFF.

Details on this clonotype: One end of the junction is discordant with germline, which a read error may explain. This sequence joins TRBV29-1 and TRBJ2-7; 7 bases map to TRBD1. The CDR3 totals 12 residues. Germline-derived CDR1 and CDR2 are SQVTM and ANQGSEA. The CDR3 DNA is TGCAGCGCTAGGGACAGCTCCGACGAGCAGTACTTC. Translated, it gives CSARDSSDEQYF.

The chain recombines TRBV30 with TRBJ2-3; D is uncertain. V was clipped by 3 bases and J by 0 bases, with 16 bases between them. The CDR3 runs 16 residues. Germline V gene sequence: CDR1 GTSNPN, CDR2 SVGIG (reference sequence). This CDR3 is CAWRLGPTPSTDTQYF. In DNA, the CDR3 is TGTGCCTGGAGGCTTGGACCGACCCCTAGCACAGATACGCAGTATTTT. Based on the CDR3 plus reference TRBV30 and TRBJ2-3, the full variable domain is SQTIHQWPATLVQPVGSPLSLECTVEGTSNPNLYWYRQAAGRGLQLLFYSVGIGQISSEVPQNLSASRPQDRQFILSSKKLLLSDSGFYLCAWRLGPTPSTDTQYFGPGTRLTVL.

V usage is TRBV29-1 and J usage is TRBJ1-1; D not certain. Trimming cost V 2 bases and J 0 bases, with 7 bases left between them. The CDR3 runs 13 residues. CDR1 and CDR2 from the germline V gene are SQVTM and ANQGSEA. In nucleotides, the CDR3 is TGCAGCGTTGAACTGGGGTTGAACACTGAAGCTTTCTTT. Its protein product is CSVELGLNTEAFF.

The J gene is TRBJ1-1, the V gene TRBV18, with D uncertain. The germline gives CDR1 KGHSH, CDR2 LQKENI. The V and J ends lost 6 bases and 1 base respectively, with 12 bases between them. The CDR3 totals 14 residues. The CDR3 loop reads CASSSIEGNTEAFF. The CDR3 nucleotides are TGTGCCAGCTCCTCTATAGAGGGGAACACTGAAGCTTTCTTT.

This rearrangement joins TRBV29-1 to TRBJ1-1; no reliable D call. This CDR3 has 11 amino acids. Trimming shortened V by 3 bases and J by 4 bases, and 6 bases separated the two germline ends. CDR1 and CDR2 from the germline V gene are SQVTM and ANQGSEA. The CDR3 sequence: CSVDDTTEAFF. CDR3 nucleotides: TGCAGCGTTGATGATACCACTGAAGCTTTCTTT.

This clonotype was observed a handful of times. This sequence joins TRBV19 and TRBJ2-5, with a weak D call TRBD2 (5 bases). Germline V gene lookup returns CDR1 LNHDA and CDR2 SQIVND (reference sequence). The CDR3 is made up of 12 amino acids. Between the trimmed V and J ends, which lost 5 bases and 5 bases, there was a span of 9 bases. CDR3 in DNA: TGTGCCAGTAGTTCCACGGGGGAGACCCAGTACTTC. Its protein is CASSSTGETQYF.

The V and J genes are TRBV6-5 and TRBJ1-6; D is undetermined. The CDR3 has 12 amino acids. Between the trimmed V and J ends, which lost 2 bases and 13 bases, there was a span of 9 bases. Germline CDR1 and CDR2: MNHEY and SVGAGI. CDR3 sequence reads: CASSYDRFPLHF. The CDR3 DNA reads as TGTGCCAGCAGTTACGACCGCTTCCCCCTCCACTTT.

The chain couples TRBV29-1 to TRBJ2-1, with TRBD2 matching over 15 bases. The V and J ends lost 7 bases and 7 bases, in that order; junction bases with no gene match: 11. The CDR3 consists of 16 residues. CDR1 is SQVTM, CDR2 ANQGSEA, per germline. CDR3 residues: CSALSRTSGGANEQFF. In nucleotides, the CDR3 is TGCAGCGCTCTAAGCCGGACTAGCGGGGGGGCAAATGAGCAGTTCTTC.

The rearrangement links TRBV3-1 to TRBJ2-3; TRBD2 matches at 8 bases. V lost 2 bases to trimming and J lost 0 bases; unmatched junction nucleotides: 7. This CDR3 has 17 amino acids. Germline assignment: CDR1 LGHDT and CDR2 YNNKEL (reference sequence). The CDR3 loop is CASSQWGLAGSTDTQYF. The CDR3 nucleotides are TGTGCCAGCAGCCAATGGGGCTTAGCGGGGAGCACAGATACGCAGTATTTT.

The chain couples TRBV7-2 to TRBJ2-5, with D possibly called TRBD1 or TRBD2 (5 bases each). The CDR3 loop spans 14 amino acids. The V gene's germline CDR1 is SGHTA and CDR2 FQGNSA. The ends were cut back, 1 base at V and 4 bases at J, with 10 bases in the middle. The CDR3 loop is CASSLGPGRETQYF. CDR3 bases: TGTGCCAGCAGCTTAGGTCCAGGGAGAGAGACCCAGTACTTC.

The genes are TRBV20-1 and TRBJ2-3, with 13 bases fitting TRBD2. V was pared by 6 bases and J by 2 bases, with 2 bases of the junction left unmatched. CDR1 is DFQATT, CDR2 SNEGSKA, per germline (reference sequence). This CDR3 is built from 14 residues. CDR3 in DNA: TGCAGTGCGGGGACTAGCGGGGCCACAGATACGCAGTATTTT. Its protein is CSAGTSGATDTQYF.

The chain recombines TRBV19 with TRBJ2-7, with 11 nucleotides matching TRBD2. The CDR3 has 15 amino acids. Germline-derived CDR1 and CDR2 are LNHDA and SQIVND (reference sequence). Unmatched junction bases numbered 5, after V lost 3 bases and J lost 4 bases. CDR3 amino acids: CASSITGTSGYEQYF. In DNA form, the CDR3 reads TGTGCCAGTAGTATTACCGGGACTAGCGGATACGAGCAGTACTTC.

This sequence joins TRBV7-2 and TRBJ2-5, with TRBD1 matching 8 bases. Unmatched junction bases numbered 15, after V lost 1 base and J lost 11 bases. CDR3 length: 16 amino acids. Germline values: CDR1 SGHTA, CDR2 FQGNSA. The chain's CDR3 is CASSLVKTGGTVGQYF. Written as DNA, the CDR3 is TGTGCCAGCAGCTTAGTTAAAACAGGGGGAACCGTGGGACAGTACTTC.

The chain is built from TRBV7-9 and TRBJ2-1; TRBD2 aligns across 15 bases. V gave up 6 bases and J gave up 8 bases; unmatched junction bases: 5. The CDR3 contains 15 residues. In germline, CDR1 is SEHNR, CDR2 FQNEAQ (reference sequence). The CDR3 region is CASRAGTSGGHEQFF. The CDR3 nucleotides are TGTGCCAGCAGGGCCGGGACTAGCGGGGGGCATGAGCAGTTCTTC.